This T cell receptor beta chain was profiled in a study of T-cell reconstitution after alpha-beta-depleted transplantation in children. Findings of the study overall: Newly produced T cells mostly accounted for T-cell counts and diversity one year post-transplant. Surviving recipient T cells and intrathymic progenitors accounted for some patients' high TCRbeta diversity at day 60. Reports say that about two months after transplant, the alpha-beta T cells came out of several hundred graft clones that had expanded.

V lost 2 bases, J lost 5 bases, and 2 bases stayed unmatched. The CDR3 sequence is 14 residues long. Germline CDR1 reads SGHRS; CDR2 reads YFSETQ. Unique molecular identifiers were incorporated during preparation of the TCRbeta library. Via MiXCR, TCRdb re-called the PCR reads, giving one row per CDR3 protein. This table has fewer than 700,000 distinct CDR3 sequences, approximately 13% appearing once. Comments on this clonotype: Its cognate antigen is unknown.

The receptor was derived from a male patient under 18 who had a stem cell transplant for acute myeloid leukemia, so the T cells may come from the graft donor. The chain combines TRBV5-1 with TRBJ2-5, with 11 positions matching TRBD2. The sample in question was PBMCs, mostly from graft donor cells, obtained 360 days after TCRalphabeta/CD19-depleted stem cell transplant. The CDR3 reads CASSFSGRVETQYF. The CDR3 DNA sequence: TGCGCCAGCAGCTTTAGCGGGAGGGTGGAGACCCAGTACTTC.